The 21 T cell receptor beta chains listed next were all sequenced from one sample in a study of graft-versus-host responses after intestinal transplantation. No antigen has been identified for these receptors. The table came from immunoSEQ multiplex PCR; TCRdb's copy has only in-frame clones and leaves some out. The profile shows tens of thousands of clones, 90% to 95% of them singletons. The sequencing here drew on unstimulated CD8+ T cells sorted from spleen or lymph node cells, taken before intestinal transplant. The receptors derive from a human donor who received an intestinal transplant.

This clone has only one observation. The CDR3 sequence is CASRLGRDSQPQHF. DNA for the CDR3: TGTGCCAGCCGTTTGGGCAGGGACAGTCAGCCCCAGCATTTT. The V call is TRBV2, the J call TRBJ1-5, with TRBD1 matching 7 bases. Germline values: CDR1 SNHLY, CDR2 FYNNEI. The CDR3 covers 14 residues. Germline trimming cut 8 bases from V and 6 bases from J; bases unmatched to any gene: 10.

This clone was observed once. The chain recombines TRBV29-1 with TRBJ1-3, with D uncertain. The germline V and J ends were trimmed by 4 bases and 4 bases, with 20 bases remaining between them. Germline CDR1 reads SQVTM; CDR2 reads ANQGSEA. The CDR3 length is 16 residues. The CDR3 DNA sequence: TGCAGCGTTGGTGGGGTAATGAAGGAGGTGGGAAACACCATATATTTT. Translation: CSVGGVMKEVGNTIYF.

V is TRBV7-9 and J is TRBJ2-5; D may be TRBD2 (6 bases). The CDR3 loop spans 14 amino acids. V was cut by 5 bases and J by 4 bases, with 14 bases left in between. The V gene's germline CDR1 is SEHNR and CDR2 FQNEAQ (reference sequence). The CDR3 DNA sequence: TGTGCCAGCAGCCCGACCCCCGGGGGAGAGACCCAGTACTTC. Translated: CASSPTPGGETQYF.

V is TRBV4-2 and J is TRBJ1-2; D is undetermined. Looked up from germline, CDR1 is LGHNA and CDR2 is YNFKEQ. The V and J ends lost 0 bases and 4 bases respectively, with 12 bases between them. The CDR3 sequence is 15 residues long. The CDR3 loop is CASSQDVAGRYGYTF. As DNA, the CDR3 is TGTGCCAGCAGCCAAGACGTGGCGGGCCGCTATGGCTACACCTTC.

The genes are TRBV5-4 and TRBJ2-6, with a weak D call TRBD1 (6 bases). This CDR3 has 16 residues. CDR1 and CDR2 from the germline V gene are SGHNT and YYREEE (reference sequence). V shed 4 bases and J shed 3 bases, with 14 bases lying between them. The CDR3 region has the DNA TGTGCCAGCAGCCCGGCGAGGGGGTATGGGGCCAACGTCCTGACTTTC. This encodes CASSPARGYGANVLTF.

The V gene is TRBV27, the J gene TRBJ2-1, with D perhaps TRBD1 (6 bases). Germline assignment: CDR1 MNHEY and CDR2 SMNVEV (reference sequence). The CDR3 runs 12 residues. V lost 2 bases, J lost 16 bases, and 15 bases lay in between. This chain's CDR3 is CASSLGNRAVFF. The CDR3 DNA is TGTGCCAGCAGTTTAGGGAACAGGGCCGTTTTCTTC.

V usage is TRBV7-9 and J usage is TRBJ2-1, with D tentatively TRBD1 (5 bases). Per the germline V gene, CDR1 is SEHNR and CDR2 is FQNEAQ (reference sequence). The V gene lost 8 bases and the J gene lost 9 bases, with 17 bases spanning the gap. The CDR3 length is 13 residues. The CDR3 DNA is TGTGCCAGCTTGGCCCAGGGAACCTTTGAGCAGTTCTTC. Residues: CASLAQGTFEQFF.

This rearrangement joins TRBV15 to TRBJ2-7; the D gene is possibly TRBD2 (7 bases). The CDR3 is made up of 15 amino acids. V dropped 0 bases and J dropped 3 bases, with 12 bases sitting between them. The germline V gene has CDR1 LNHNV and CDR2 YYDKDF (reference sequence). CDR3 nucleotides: TGTGCCACCAGCAGAGATCGGGGGGCTAACTACGAGCAGTACTTC. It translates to CATSRDRGANYEQYF.

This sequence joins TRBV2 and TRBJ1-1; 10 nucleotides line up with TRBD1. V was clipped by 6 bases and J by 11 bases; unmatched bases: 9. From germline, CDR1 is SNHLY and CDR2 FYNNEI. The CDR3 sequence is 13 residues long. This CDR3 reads CASREGQGTEAFF. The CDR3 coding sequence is TGTGCCAGCAGAGAGGGACAGGGGACGGAGGCTTTCTTT.

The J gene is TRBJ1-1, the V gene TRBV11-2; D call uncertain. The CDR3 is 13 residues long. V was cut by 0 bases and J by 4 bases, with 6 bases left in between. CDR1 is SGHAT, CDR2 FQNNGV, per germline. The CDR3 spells CASSLDVPTEAFF. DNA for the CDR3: TGTGCCAGCAGCTTAGACGTTCCCACTGAAGCTTTCTTT.

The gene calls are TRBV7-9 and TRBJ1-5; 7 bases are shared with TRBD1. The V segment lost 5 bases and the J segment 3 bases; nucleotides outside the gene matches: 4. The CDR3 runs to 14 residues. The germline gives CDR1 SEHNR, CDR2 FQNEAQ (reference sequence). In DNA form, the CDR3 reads TGTGCCAGCAGCGTGGGACAGTCCAATCAGCCCCAGCATTTT. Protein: CASSVGQSNQPQHF. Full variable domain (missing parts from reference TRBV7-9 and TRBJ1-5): DTGVSQNPRHKITKRGQNVTFRCDPISEHNRLYWYRQTLGQGPEFLTYFQNEAQLEKSRLLSDRFSAERPKGSFSTLEIQRTEQGDSAMYLCASSVGQSNQPQHFGDGTRLSIL.

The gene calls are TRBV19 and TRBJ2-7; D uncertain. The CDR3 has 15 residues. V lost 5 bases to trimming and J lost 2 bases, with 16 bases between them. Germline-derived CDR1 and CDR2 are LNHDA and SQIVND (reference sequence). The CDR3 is CASSARAEDTYEQYF. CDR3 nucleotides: TGTGCCAGTAGTGCTCGAGCTGAAGACACCTACGAGCAGTACTTC.

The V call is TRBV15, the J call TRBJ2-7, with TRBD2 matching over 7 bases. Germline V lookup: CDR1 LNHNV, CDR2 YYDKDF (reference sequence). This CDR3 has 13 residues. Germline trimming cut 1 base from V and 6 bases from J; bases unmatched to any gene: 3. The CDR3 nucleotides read TGTGCCACCAGCAGAGTACGCGGGAGCGAGCAGTACTTC. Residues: CATSRVRGSEQYF. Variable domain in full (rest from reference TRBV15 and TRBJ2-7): DAMVIQNPRYQVTQFGKPVTLSCSQTLNHNVMYWYQQKSSQAPKLLFHYYDKDFNNEADTPDNFQSRRPNTSFCFLDIRSPGLGDTAMYLCATSRVRGSEQYFGPGTRLTVT.

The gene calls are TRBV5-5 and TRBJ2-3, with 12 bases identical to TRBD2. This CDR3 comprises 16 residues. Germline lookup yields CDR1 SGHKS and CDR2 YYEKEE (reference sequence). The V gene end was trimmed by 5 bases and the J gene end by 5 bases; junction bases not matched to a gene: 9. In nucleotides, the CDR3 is TGTGCCAGCAGATTTCGACTAGCGGGAGACGTAGATACGCAGTATTTT. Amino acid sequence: CASRFRLAGDVDTQYF.

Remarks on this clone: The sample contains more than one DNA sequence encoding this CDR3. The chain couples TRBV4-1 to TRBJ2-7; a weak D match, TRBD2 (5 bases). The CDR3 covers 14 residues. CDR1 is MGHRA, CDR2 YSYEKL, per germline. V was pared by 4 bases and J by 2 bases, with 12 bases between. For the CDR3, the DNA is TGCGCCAGCAGCCCACGGACTGGTCCCTACGAGCAGTACTTC. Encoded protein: CASSPRTGPYEQYF.

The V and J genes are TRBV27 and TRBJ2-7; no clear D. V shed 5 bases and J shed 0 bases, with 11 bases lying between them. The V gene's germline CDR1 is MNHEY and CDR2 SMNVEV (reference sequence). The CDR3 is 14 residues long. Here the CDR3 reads CASSLGTASYEQYF. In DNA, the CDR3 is TGTGCCAGCAGTCTGGGCACAGCCTCCTACGAGCAGTACTTC.

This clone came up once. CDR3 in amino acids: CASSLEKPNTEAFF. CDR3 sequence (DNA): TGTGCCAGCAGCTTAGAGAAGCCGAACACTGAAGCTTTCTTT. This chain uses TRBV7-9 with TRBJ1-1, with no clear D. The V and J ends lost 1 base and 1 base respectively, with 7 bases between them. CDR3 length equals 14 residues. From germline, CDR1 is SEHNR and CDR2 FQNEAQ (reference sequence).

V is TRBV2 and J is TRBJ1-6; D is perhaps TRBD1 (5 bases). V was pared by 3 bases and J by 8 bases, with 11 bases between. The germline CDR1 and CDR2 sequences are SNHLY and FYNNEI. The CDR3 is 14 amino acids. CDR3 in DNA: TGTGCCAGCAGTGATGGCAGGGAAGATTCACCCCTCCACTTT. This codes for CASSDGREDSPLHF.

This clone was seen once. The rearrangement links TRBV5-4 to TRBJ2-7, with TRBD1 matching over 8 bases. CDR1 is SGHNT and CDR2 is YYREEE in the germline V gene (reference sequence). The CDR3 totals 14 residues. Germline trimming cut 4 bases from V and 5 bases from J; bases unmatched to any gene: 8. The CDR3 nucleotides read TGTGCCAGCAGCCCGGGACAGGAGATTCACGAGCAGTACTTC. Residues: CASSPGQEIHEQYF.

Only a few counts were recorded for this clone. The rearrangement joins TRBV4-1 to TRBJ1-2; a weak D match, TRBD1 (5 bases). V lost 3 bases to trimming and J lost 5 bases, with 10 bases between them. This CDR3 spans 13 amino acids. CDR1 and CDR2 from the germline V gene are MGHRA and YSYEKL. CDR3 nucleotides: TGCGCCAGCAGCCATTTCAGACAGTATGGCTACACCTTC. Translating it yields CASSHFRQYGYTF.

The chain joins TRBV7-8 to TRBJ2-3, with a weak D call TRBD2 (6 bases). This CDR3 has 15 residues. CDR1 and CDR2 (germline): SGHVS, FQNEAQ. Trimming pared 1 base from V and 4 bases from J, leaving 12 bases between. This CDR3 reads CASSLVGGSADTQYF. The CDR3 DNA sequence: TGTGCCAGCAGCTTAGTCGGGGGTTCGGCAGATACGCAGTATTTT.